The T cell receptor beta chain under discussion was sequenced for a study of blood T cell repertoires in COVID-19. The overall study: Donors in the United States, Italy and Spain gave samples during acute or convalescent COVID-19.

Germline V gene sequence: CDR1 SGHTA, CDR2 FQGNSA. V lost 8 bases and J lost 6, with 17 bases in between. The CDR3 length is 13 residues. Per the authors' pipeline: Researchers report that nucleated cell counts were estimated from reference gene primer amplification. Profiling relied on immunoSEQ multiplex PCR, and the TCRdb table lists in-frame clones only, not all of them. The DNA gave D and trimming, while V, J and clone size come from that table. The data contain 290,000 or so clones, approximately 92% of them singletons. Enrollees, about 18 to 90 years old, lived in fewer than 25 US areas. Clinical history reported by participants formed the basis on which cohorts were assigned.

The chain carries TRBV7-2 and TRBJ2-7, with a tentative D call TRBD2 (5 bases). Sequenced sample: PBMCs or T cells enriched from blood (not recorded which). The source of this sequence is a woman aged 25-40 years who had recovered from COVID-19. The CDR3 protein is CASGLIPDREQYF. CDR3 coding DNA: TGTGCCAGCGGACTCATCCCCGATCGCGAGCAGTACTTC. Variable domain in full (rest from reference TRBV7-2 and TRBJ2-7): GAGVSQSPSNKVTEKGKDVELRCDPISGHTALYWYRQSLGQGLEFLIYFQGNSAPDKSGLPSDRFSAERTGGSVSTLTIQRTQQEDSAVYLCASGLIPDREQYFGPGTRLTVT.